The 10 T cell receptor beta chains below were found in one sample sequenced in a study of blood T cells in healthy people across ages. Alongside a J-beta primer mix, a sample-barcoded 5' primer served in a second PCR lasting 7 to 11 cycles. From the 5' RACE reads, TCRdb called clonotypes with MiXCR, one entry per CDR3 protein. The sample contains about 630,000 distinct CDR3 sequences, about 21% of which appear only once. The sequenced sample consisted of blood. These receptors were obtained from a man between 70 and 80 years old in good health.

This clonotype was detected only a few times. The chain joins TRBV5-1 to TRBJ1-5; D gene ambiguous. Germline V gene lookup returns CDR1 SGHRS and CDR2 YFSETQ. The V and J ends lost 4 bases and 3 bases respectively, with 11 bases between them. The CDR3 runs to 14 residues. The CDR3 protein is CASSPQDINQPQHF. CDR3 in DNA: TGCGCCAGCAGCCCCCAGGATATCAATCAGCCCCAGCATTTT.

This clonotype was seen only a few times. V gene TRBV14 combines with J gene TRBJ2-7; maybe TRBD1 (5 bases). The DNA end is more similar to TRBJ2-1, so the J call may be wrong. The CDR3 sequence is 16 residues long. The germline V gene encodes CDR1 SGHDN and CDR2 FVKESK. The CDR3 nucleotides are TGTGCCAGCAGCCAAGAAGGGGCTAGGGTCAACAATGAGCAGTTCTTC. As protein: CASSQEGARVNNEQFF.

J is TRBJ2-7 and V is TRBV7-3; D perhaps matches TRBD2 (6 bases). Germline assignment: CDR1 SGHTA and CDR2 FQGTGA. V lost 5 bases to trimming and J lost 6 bases, with 14 bases between them. CDR3 length: 13 residues. The CDR3 nucleotides are TGTGCCAGCAGCGCTTCTAGCGCGGGCGAGCAGTACTTC. Translation gives CASSASSAGEQYF.

The gene calls are TRBV5-6 and TRBJ2-1; D not resolved. Germline CDR1 reads SGHDT; CDR2 reads YYEEEE. The V end lost 2 bases, the J end lost 4 bases, and 4 bases lay between the germline ends. There are 12 residues in the CDR3. The chain's CDR3 is CASSFRYNEQFF. DNA of the CDR3: TGTGCCAGCAGCTTTCGATACAATGAGCAGTTCTTC.

The CDR3 DNA follows: TGTGCCACCAGCAGTGGTTGGGGCGAGCAGTACTTC. This encodes CATSSGWGEQYF. V gene TRBV15 combines with J gene TRBJ2-1; D is ambiguous. Near its end, the DNA agrees better with TRBJ2-7, so the J call may be wrong. Germline-derived CDR1 and CDR2 are LNHNV and YYDKDF (reference sequence). The CDR3 extends over 12 amino acids.

This clonotype has only a few counts. CDR3 nucleotides: TGTGCCAGCAGCCAAGGATATAGGGACACCGGGGAGCTGTTTTTT. Translating gives CASSQGYRDTGELFF. V gene TRBV3-1 combines with J gene TRBJ2-2; D remains unclear. The CDR3 loop spans 15 amino acids. V was shortened by 1 base and J by 3 bases, with 9 bases between the two germline ends. Germline CDR1 reads LGHDT; CDR2 reads YNNKEL (reference sequence).

This clonotype was seen only a few times. The junction departs from germline at one end; a sequencing error may be responsible. The chain links TRBV5-1 to TRBJ2-1, with D unclear. The germline V gene encodes CDR1 SGHRS and CDR2 YFSETQ. CDR3 length equals 15 residues. Here the CDR3 reads CACSLVTTSYNEQFF. As DNA, the CDR3 is TGCGCCTGCAGCTTGGTAACTACATCCTACAATGAGCAGTTCTTC.

This clonotype occurred a few times. This chain joins TRBV10-3 and TRBJ2-1, with D perhaps TRBD1 (6 bases). The V gene's germline CDR1 is ENHRY and CDR2 SYGVKD. V dropped 5 bases and J dropped 4 bases, with 15 bases sitting between them. The CDR3 is 15 residues long. CDR3 loop: CAISPTGSPYNEQFF. CDR3 nucleotides: TGTGCCATCAGTCCTACAGGGTCCCCTTACAATGAGCAGTTCTTC.

This clonotype was detected only a few times. This chain uses TRBV5-1 with TRBJ2-1; 10 bases agree with TRBD1. There are 15 residues in the CDR3. Losses at the gene ends were 1 base for V and 8 bases for J; bases not matched to a gene: 6. Germline CDR1 is SGHRS and CDR2 is YFSETQ. CDR3 nucleotide sequence: TGCGCCAGCAGCTTGAGTGGGACAGGGGTCCATGAGCAGTTCTTC. It encodes CASSLSGTGVHEQFF.

Concerning this clonotype itself: At one of its ends the junction is not consistent with the germline gene, which may arise from a read error. The chain couples TRBV11-2 to TRBJ2-5; 7 bases line up with TRBD2. CDR3 size: 16 residues. Germline values: CDR1 SGHAT, CDR2 FQNNGV. The DNA of the CDR3 is TGTGCCAGCAGTTTACTACTAGCGAGAGGGCAAGAGACACAGTACTTC. Amino acid sequence: CASSLLLARGQETQYF. Drawing the rest from reference TRBV11-2 and TRBJ2-5, the complete variable domain is EAGVAQSPRYKIIEKRQSVAFWCNPISGHATLYWYQQILGQGPKLLIQFQNNGVVDDSQLPKDRFSAERLKGVDSTLKIQPAKLEDSAVYLCASSLLLARGQETQYFGPGTRLLVL.